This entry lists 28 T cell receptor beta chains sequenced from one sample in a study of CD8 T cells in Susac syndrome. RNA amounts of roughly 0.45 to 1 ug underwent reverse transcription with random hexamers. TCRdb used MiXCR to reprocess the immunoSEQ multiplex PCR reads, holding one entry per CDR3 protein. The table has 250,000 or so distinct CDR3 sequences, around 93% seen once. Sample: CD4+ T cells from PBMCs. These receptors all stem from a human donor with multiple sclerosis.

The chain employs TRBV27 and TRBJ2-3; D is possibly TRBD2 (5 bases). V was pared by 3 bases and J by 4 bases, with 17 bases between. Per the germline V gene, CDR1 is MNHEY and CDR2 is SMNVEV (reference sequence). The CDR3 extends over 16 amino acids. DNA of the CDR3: TGTGCCAGCAGTTTTCGGGGTGGAACCCTCCCAGATACGCAGTATTTT. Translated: CASSFRGGTLPDTQYF.

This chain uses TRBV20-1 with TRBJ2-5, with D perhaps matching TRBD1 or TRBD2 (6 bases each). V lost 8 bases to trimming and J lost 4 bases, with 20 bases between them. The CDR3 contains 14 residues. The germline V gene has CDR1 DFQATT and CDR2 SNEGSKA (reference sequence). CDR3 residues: CSPGGGQGRETQYF. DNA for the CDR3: TGCAGTCCCGGAGGGGGGCAGGGTCGAGAGACCCAGTACTTC.

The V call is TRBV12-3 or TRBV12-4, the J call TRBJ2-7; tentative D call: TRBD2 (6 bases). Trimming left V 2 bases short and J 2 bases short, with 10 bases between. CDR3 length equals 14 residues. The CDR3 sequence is CASSLRLGTYEQYF. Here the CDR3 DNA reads TGTGCCAGCAGTTTAAGACTAGGAACCTACGAGCAGTACTTC.

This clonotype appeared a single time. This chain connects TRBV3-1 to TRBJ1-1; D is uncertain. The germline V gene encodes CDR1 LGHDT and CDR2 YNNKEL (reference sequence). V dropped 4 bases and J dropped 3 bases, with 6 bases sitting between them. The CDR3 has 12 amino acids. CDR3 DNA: TGTGCCAGCAGCCTTCAATACACTGAAGCTTTCTTT. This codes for CASSLQYTEAFF.

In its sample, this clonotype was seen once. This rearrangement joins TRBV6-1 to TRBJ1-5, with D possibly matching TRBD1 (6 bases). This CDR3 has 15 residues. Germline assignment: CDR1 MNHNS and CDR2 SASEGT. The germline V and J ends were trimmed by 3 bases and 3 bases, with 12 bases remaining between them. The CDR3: CASSDLDRTNQPQHF. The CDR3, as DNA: TGTGCCAGCAGTGACCTCGACAGGACCAATCAGCCCCAGCATTTT.

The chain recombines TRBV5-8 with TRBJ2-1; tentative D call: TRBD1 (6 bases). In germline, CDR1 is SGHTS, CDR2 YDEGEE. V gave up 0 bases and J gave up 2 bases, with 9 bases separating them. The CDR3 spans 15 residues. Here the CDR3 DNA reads TGTGCCAGCAGCTTGGGCCAGGGGACCTACAATGAGCAGTTCTTC. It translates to CASSLGQGTYNEQFF.

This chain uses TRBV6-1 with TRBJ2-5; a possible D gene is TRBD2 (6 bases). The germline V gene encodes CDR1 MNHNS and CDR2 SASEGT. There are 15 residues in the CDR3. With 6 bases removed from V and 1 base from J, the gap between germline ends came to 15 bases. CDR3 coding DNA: TGTGCCAGCAGGAAGCAGGGACTGACCCAAGAGACCCAGTACTTC. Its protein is CASRKQGLTQETQYF.

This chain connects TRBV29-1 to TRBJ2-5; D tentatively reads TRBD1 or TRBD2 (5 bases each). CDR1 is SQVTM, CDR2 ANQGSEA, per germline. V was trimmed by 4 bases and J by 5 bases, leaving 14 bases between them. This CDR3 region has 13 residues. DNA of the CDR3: TGCAGCGTTGGTTTTACTGGGGGTGAGACCCAGTACTTC. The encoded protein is CSVGFTGGETQYF.

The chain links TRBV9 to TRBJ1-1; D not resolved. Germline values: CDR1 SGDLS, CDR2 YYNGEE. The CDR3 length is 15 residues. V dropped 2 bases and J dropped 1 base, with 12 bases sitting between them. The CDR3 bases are TGTGCCAGCAGCGTCCCCGTTTCGGGGAACACTGAAGCTTTCTTT. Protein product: CASSVPVSGNTEAFF.

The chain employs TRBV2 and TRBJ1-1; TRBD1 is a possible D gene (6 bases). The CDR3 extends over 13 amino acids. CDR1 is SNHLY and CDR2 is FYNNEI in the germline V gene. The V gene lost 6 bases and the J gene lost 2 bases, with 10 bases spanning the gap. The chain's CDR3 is CASREDSNTEAFF. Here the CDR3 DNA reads TGTGCCAGCAGAGAGGACAGCAACACTGAAGCTTTCTTT. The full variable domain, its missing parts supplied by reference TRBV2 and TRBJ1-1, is EPEVTQTPSHQVTQMGQEVILRCVPISNHLYFYWYRQILGQKVEFLVSFYNNEISEKSEIFDDQFSVERPDGSNFTLKIRSTKLEDSAMYFCASREDSNTEAFFGQGTRLTVV.

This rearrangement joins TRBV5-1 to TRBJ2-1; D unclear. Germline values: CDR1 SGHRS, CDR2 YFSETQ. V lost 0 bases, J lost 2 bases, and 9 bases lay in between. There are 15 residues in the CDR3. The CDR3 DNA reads TGCGCCAGCAGCTTGGAGGGTTTCCCCTACAATGAGCAGTTCTTC. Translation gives CASSLEGFPYNEQFF.

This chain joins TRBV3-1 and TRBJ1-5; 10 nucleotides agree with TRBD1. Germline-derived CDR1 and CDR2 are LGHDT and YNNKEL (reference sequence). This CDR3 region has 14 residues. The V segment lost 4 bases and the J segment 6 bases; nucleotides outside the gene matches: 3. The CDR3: CASSRDRGRQPQHF. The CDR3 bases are TGTGCCAGCAGCCGCGACAGGGGGCGTCAGCCCCAGCATTTT.

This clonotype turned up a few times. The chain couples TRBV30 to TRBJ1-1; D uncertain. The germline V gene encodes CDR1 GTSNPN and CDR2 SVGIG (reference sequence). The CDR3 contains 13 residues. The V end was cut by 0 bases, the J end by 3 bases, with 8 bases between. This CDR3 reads CAWSVRPDTEAFF. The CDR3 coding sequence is TGTGCCTGGAGTGTTAGACCCGACACTGAAGCTTTCTTT.

The CDR3 DNA sequence: TGTGCCAGCAGTCTTACTCCGGGACCGACTTCTGGGGCCAACGTCCTGACTTTC. Its translation: CASSLTPGPTSGANVLTF. The chain employs TRBV7-8 and TRBJ2-6; tentatively, D is TRBD1 or TRBD2 (5 bases each). The CDR3 extends over 18 amino acids. V lost 6 bases and J lost 1, with 19 bases in between. Germline CDR1 SGHVS, CDR2 FQNEAQ.

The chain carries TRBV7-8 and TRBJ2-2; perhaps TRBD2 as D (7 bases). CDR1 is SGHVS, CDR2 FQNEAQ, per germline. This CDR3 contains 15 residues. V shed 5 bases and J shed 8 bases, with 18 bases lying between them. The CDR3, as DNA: TGTGCCAGCAGCCCATCGAGGGGAGGGACAGGGGAGCTGTTTTTT. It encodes CASSPSRGGTGELFF.

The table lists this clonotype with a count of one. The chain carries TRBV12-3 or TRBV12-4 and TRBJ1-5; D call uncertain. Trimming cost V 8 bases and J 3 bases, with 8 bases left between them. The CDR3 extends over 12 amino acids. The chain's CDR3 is CASAGDNQPQHF. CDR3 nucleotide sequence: TGTGCCAGCGCCGGGGACAATCAGCCCCAGCATTTT.

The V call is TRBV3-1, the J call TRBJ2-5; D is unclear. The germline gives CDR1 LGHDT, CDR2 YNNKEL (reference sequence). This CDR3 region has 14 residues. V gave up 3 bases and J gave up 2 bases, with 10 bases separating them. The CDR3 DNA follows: TGTGCCAGCAGCCACGGCATGTCTCAAGAGACCCAGTACTTC. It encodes CASSHGMSQETQYF.

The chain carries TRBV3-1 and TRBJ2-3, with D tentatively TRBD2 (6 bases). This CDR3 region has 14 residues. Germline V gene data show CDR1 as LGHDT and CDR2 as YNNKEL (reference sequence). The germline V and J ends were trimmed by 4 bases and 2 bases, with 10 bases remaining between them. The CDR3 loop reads CASSLRGFTDTQYF. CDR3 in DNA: TGTGCCAGCAGCCTGCGGGGTTTCACAGATACGCAGTATTTT.

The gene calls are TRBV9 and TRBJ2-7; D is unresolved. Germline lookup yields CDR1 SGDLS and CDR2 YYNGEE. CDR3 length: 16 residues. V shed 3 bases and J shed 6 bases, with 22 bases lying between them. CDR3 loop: CASSERGTPGLSEQYF. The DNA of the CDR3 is TGTGCCAGCAGCGAGCGAGGTACACCTGGCCTCTCCGAGCAGTACTTC.

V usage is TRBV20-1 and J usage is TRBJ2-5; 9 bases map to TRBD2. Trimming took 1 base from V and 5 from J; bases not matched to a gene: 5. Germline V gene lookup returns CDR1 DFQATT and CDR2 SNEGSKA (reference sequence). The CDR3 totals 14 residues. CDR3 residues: CSARVSGRGETQYF. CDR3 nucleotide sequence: TGCAGTGCTAGAGTTAGCGGGAGAGGGGAGACCCAGTACTTC.

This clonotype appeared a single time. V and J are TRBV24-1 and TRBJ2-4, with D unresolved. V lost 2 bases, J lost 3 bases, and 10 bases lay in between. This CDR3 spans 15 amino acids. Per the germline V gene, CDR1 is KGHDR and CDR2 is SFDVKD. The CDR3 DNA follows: TGTGCCACCAGTGATTATGGAGATGACAAAAACATTCAGTACTTC. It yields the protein CATSDYGDDKNIQYF.

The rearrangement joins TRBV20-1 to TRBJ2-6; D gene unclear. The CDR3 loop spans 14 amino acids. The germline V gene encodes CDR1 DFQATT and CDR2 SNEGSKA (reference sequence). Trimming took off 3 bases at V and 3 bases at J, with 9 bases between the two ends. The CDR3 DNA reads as TGCAGTGCTAGCACAGCTTATGGGGCCAACGTCCTGACTTTC. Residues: CSASTAYGANVLTF.

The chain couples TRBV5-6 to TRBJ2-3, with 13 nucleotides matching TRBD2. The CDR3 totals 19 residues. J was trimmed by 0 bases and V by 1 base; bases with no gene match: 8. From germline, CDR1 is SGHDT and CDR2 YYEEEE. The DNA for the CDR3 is TGTGCCAGCAGCTTGCCCCGACTAGCGGGGGGCCTTAGCACAGATACGCAGTATTTT. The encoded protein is CASSLPRLAGGLSTDTQYF.

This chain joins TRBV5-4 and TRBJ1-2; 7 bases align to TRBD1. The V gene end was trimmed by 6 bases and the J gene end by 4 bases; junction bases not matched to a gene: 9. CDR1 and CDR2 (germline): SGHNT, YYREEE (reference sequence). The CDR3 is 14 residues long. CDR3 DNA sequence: TGTGCCAGCACCGTAGGGACAGATTCCTATGGCTACACCTTC. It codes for CASTVGTDSYGYTF.

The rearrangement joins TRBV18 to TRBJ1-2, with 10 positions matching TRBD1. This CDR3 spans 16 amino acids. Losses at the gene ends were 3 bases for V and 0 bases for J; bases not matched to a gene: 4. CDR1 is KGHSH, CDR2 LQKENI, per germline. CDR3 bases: TGTGCCAGCTCACCCTCGGGACAGGGGACTAACTATGGCTACACCTTC. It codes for CASSPSGQGTNYGYTF.

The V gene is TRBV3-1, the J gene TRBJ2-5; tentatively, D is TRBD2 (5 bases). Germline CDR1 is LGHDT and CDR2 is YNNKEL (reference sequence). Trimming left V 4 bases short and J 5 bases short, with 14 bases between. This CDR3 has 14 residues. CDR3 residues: CASSLPGMGETQYF. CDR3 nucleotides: TGTGCCAGCAGCCTACCGGGAATGGGTGAGACCCAGTACTTC.

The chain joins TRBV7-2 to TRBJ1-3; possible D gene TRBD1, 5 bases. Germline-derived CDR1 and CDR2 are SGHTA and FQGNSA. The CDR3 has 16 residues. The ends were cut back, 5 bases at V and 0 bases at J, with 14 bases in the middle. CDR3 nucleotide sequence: TGTGCCAGCAGCCCCAGGGATTTCATCTCTGGAAACACCATATATTTT. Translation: CASSPRDFISGNTIYF.

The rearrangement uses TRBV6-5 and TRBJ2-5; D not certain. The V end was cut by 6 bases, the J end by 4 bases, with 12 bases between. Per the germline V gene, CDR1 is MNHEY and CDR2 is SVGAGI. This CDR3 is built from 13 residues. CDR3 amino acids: CASSPPGIETQYF. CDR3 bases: TGTGCCAGCAGCCCCCCTGGGATAGAGACCCAGTACTTC.